This T cell receptor (beta chain) was profiled in a study of Ad26.COV2.S vaccination and SARS-CoV-2 variants (dated by TCRdb to the early 2020s). For the wider study: Donors in the vaccine arm were drawn from COV1001, a multicentre, randomized, double-blind, placebo-controlled phase I-IIa trial testing Ad26.COV2.S in healthy adults. The specificity and breadth of SARS-CoV-2-reactive T cell receptors after Ad26.COV2.S vaccination were assessed by TCRbeta repertoire sequencing. The TCR-sequenced set comprised about 32 samples: some 20 Ad26.COV2.S vaccine recipients, 5 placebo recipients and 8 SARS-CoV-2 convalescent individuals. Ad26.COV2.S was given intramuscularly at 5x10^10 or 1x10^11 viral particles, as a single shot or as two shots 56 days apart. Investigators did not know the trial group allocation while performing experiments and assessing outcomes. Trial participants were randomized into five groups of five, in which low-dose or high-dose Ad26.COV2.S was given once or twice, or placebo was given on both occasions. General findings and caveats noted by the study authors: Vaccine and placebo recipients had similar non-spike TCR breadth, a finding consistent with the vaccine containing only spike. Spike-specific TCR breadth was higher in Ad26.COV2.S recipients than in placebo recipients (P = 0.0014). The authors noted that the TCR breadth and depth analyses may have underestimated total T cell responses. After vaccination, spike-specific CD8+ and CD4+ T cell responses were reported to show substantial breadth. The study was not powered for comparison of responses between vaccine doses or regimens.

Sample treatment or condition, as interpreted from the label and publication: around 19 received Ad26.COV2.S at low or high dose, single or two shots; roughly five received placebo; per-sample allocation not given. For vaccine and placebo recipients, repertoires were sequenced using samples collected on day 63 after the first injection. Cohort 1b enrolled 25 to 30 adults aged 18-55 years at a single site in Boston, USA, between 29 July and 7 August 2020. Ad26.COV2.S was a replication-incompetent adenovirus type 26 vector that expressed a prefusion-stabilized SARS-CoV-2 spike protein derived from the original Wuhan strain. A note on this clone: The antigen it binds to is not known. No much larger clone is present one base from it, and per-base qualities are unavailable.

The germline V gene (reference sequence) supplies CDR1 LGHDT and CDR2 YNNKEL. Including cysteine and phenylalanine, the CDR3 has 15 amino acids. CDR3 DNA is the only sequence kept; it has 45 bases, read in frame from the first base. The trim is 0 bases for V and 6 bases for J, with a gap of 14 bases between the germline ends. TCRbeta CDR3 regions were sequenced with the immunoSEQ Assay. After extraction, genomic DNA underwent amplification by bias-controlled multiplex PCR, followed by high-throughput sequencing. In the authors' own workflow: To quantify the absolute abundance of each unique TCRbeta CDR3 region, sequences were collapsed and filtered. T cell fraction was estimated by normalizing TCRbeta template counts to usable DNA, with usable DNA measured through amplification of reference genes found in all nucleated cells. Repertoire TCRs were annotated as SARS-CoV-2-specific when V gene, CDR3 amino acid sequence and J gene were exactly matched to a known reactive TCR set. The reference SARS-CoV-2 TCR set was derived from MIRA and filtered for enrichment in COVID-19-positive ImmuneCODE repertoires, a step that removed public or cross-reactive TCRs. Using the MIRA antigens, annotated TCRs were further analysed by specific ORF or by position within an ORF. Breadth was defined as annotated unique rearrangements over total unique productive rearrangements; depth was the summed frequency of those rearrangements. Group comparisons of TCR breadth used two-sided Wilcoxon rank-sum tests. What TCRdb holds here is the immuneACCESS table cut down to in-frame rearrangements. Part of the clones is not present; checked against another copy, under half of the missing clones reflect an unresolved V gene, and the others are unexplained. Clone size and the V and J calls come from that table; the DNA yielded D and trimming. The sample yields 300,000 to 500,000 clones; about nine tenths were counted once. In total, the top ten clones hold 3.5% of the sample.

The material sequenced was peripheral blood, taken in a trial of Ad26.COV2.S vaccine versus placebo. This chain joins TRBV3-1 (or the pseudogene TRBV3-2) to TRBJ1-2, with the identity of the D gene unclear. This sequence originates from a person between 18 and 65 years old who received the Ad26.COV2.S COVID-19 vaccine or a placebo. The nucleotides read TGTGCCAGCAGCCAAGATGTGGGAGGATGGGATGGCTACACCTTC. This codes for CASSQDVGGWDGYTF.